The clone carrying this T cell receptor (beta chain) came up many times. Its antigen remains unknown. The data belong to a study of CD8+CD57+ T cells in acquired aplastic anemia. The overall study: On average, sorted CD4+ and CD8+ cells gave 2.5 to 4 ug of DNA. Study-wide points: Statistical testing detected no significant gap in CD8+ Simpson's diversity between patients and controls.

CD8+CD57+ cell expansion, shown by flow cytometry, had occurred in the patients selected for sequencing. Every patient presented with severe acquired aplastic anemia. None of the patients had been given any therapy when their blood was sampled. Germline CDR1 reads PRHDT; CDR2 reads FYEKMQ (reference sequence). CDR3 length: 16 residues. V lost 4 bases and J 2 bases, leaving 18 bases between the germline ends. TCR beta VDJ combinations and CDR3 sequences were profiled from genomic DNA. One entry per CDR3 protein, called by TCRdb with MiXCR from the reads. The sample has around 130,000 distinct CDR3 sequences, 55% to 70% seen once.

Sequenced: sorted CD4+, CD8+, or CD8+CD57+ T cells (not recorded which) from PBMCs. This chain links TRBV13 with TRBJ2-7, with D maybe TRBD2 (6 bases). The clonotype comes from a human donor with aplastic anemia. CDR3 residues: CASSSPAGQRPYEQYF. The CDR3 DNA is TGTGCCAGCAGCTCACCTGCGGGGCAGCGGCCCTACGAGCAGTACTTC.